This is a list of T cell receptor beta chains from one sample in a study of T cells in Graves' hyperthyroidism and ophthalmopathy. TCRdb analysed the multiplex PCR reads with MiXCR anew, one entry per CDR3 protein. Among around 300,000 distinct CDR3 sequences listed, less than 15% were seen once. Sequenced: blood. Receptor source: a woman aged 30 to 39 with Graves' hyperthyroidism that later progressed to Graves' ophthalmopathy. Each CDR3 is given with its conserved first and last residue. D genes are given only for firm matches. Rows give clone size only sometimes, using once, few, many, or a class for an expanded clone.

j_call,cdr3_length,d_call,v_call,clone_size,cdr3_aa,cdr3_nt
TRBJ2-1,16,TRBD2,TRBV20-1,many,CSASSSGRTSYNEQFF,TGCAGTGCTAGTTCGAGCGGGAGGACCTCCTACAATGAGCAGTTCTTC
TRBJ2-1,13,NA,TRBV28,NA,CASTLQGGGEQFF,TGTGCCAGCACCCTACAGGGCGGAGGTGAGCAGTTCTTC
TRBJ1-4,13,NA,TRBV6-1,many,CAVRGAMNEKLFF,TGTGCCGTCCGGGGGGCTATGAATGAAAAACTGTTTTTT
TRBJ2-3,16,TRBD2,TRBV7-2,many,CASSPRAGGLPDTQYF,TGTGCCAGCAGCCCTCGAGCGGGAGGGTTACCAGATACGCAGTATTTT
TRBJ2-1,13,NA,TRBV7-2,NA,CASSSPHYNEQFF,TGTGCCAGCAGCTCCCCGCATTACAATGAGCAGTTCTTC
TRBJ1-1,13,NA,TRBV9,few,CASSVGRGSEAFF,TGTGCCAGCAGCGTAGGCAGGGGATCTGAAGCTTTCTTT
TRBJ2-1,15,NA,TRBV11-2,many,CASSLVSTGNNEQFF,TGTGCCAGCAGCTTAGTATCGACGGGGAACAATGAGCAGTTCTTC
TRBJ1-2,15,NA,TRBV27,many,CASKEGPEGFYGYTF,TGTGCCAGCAAAGAGGGCCCCGAGGGGTTCTATGGCTACACCTTC
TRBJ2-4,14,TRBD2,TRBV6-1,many,CASSPRTSGNIQYF,TGTGCCAGCAGCCCTAGGACTAGCGGGAACATTCAGTACTTC
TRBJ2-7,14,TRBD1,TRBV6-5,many,CASGPGDRAYEQYF,TGTGCCAGCGGGCCGGGGGACAGGGCCTACGAGCAGTACTTC
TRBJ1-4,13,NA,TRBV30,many,CAWSVLSSGELFF,TGTGCCTGGAGTGTCCTTTCATCAGGGGAACTGTTTTTT
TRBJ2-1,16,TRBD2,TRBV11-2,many,CASSSGRGGRDNEQFF,TGTGCCAGCAGCTCAGGGAGGGGCGGGAGAGATAATGAGCAGTTCTTC
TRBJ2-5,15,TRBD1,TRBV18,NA,CASSPGTGGQETQYF,TGTGCCAGCTCACCTGGGACAGGGGGCCAAGAGACCCAGTACTTC
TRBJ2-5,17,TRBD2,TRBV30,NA,CAWSVYFQRGLQETQYF,TGTGCCTGGAGTGTGTACTTCCAGCGGGGTCTCCAAGAGACCCAGTACTTC
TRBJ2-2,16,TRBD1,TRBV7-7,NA,CASSRKTGGGGGELFF,TGTGCTAGCAGCCGAAAGACAGGGGGAGGGGGGGGGGAGCTGTTTTTT
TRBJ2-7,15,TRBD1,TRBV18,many,CASSPQDRGGNEQYF,TGTGCCAGCTCACCACAGGACAGGGGTGGCAACGAGCAGTACTTC
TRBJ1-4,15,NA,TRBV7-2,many,CASSSPGQTNEKLFF,TGTGCCAGCAGCTCTCCAGGGCAGACTAATGAAAAACTGTTTTTT
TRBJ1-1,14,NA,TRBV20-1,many,CSARDREVGTEAFF,TGCAGTGCTAGAGATCGAGAGGTCGGCACTGAAGCTTTCTTT
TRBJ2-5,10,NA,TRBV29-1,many,CSVEEETQYF,TGCAGCGTTGAAGAGGAGACCCAGTACTTC
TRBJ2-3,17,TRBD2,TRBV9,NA,CASSVGAPGGITDTQYF,TGTGCCAGCAGCGTAGGAGCCCCGGGGGGTATTACAGATACGCAGTATTTT
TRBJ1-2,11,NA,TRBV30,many,CAWSQQQGYTF,TGTGCCTGGAGCCAGCAGCAGGGCTACACCTTC
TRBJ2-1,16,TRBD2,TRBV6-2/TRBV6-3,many,CASSSLAGGLNYEQFF,TGTGCCAGCAGTTCCCTAGCGGGAGGGCTCAATTATGAGCAGTTCTTC
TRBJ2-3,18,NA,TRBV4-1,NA,CASSPLGLPPGETDTQYF,TGCGCCAGCAGCCCCTTGGGACTTCCCCCTGGGGAGACAGATACGCAGTATTTT
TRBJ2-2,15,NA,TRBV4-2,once,CASSQVGSGGGELFF,TGTGCCAGCAGCCAAGTGGGCTCCGGCGGCGGGGAGCTGTTTTTT
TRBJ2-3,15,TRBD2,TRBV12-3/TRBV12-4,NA,CASSWGGGSTDTQYF,TGTGCCAGCAGTTGGGGCGGGGGGAGCACAGATACGCAGTATTTT
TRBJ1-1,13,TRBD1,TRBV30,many,CACQQGTRTEAFF,TGTGCCTGCCAACAGGGGACTAGGACTGAAGCTTTCTTT
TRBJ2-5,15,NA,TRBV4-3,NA,CASSQGGGAGETQYF,TGCGCCAGCAGCCAAGGTGGGGGGGCGGGGGAGACCCAGTACTTC
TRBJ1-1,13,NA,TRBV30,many,CAWSVQQAGVAFF,TGTGCCTGGAGTGTACAGCAGGCGGGGGTAGCTTTCTTT
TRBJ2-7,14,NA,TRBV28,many,CASSPDRLSHEQYF,TGTGCCAGCAGTCCCGACAGGTTGAGCCACGAGCAGTACTTC
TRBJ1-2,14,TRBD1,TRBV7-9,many,CASTPRQGAYGYTF,TGTGCCAGCACCCCTCGACAGGGGGCCTATGGCTACACCTTC
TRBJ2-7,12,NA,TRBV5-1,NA,CASSLRGAEQYF,TGCGCCAGCAGCTTGCGGGGGGCCGAGCAGTACTTC
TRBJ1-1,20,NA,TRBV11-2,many,CASSLENSGSLITMNTEAFF,TGTGCCAGCAGCTTAGAAAATTCAGGGAGCCTAATTACTATGAACACTGAAGCTTTCTTT
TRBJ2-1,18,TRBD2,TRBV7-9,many,CASSLRAGASGSPNEQFF,TGTGCCAGCAGCTTAAGAGCTGGGGCTAGCGGGAGTCCCAATGAGCAGTTCTTC
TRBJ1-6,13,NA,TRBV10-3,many,CAISGQGNSPLHF,TGTGCCATCAGTGGGCAGGGCAATTCACCCCTCCACTTT
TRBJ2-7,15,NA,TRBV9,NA,CASSVGDRPSYEQYF,TGTGCCAGCAGCGTAGGAGACAGGCCCTCCTACGAGCAGTACTTC
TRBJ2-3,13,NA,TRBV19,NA,CASSIGNTDTQYF,TGTGCCAGTAGTATAGGGAACACAGATACGCAGTATTTT
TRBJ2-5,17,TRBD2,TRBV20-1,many,CSARDQSSGTYQETQYF,TGCAGTGCTAGAGATCAGTCTAGCGGAACGTACCAAGAGACCCAGTACTTC
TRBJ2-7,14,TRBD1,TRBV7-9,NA,CAISGDRVLYEQYF,TGTGCCATCAGTGGGGACAGGGTCCTCTACGAGCAGTACTTC
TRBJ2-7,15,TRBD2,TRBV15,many,CATSRVASGTHEQYF,TGTGCCACCAGCAGAGTCGCTAGCGGGACCCACGAGCAGTACTTC
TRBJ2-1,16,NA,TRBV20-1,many,CSATPGLQPALNEQFF,TGCAGTGCCACGCCGGGACTTCAACCGGCCCTGAATGAGCAGTTCTTC
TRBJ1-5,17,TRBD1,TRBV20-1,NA,CSARDLRGNRGRQPQHF,TGCAGTGCTAGAGATTTGAGGGGGAACAGGGGGCGACAGCCCCAGCATTTT
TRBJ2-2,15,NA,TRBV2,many,CASSEVRGNTGELFF,TGTGCCAGCAGTGAAGTTCGGGGGAACACCGGGGAGCTGTTTTTT
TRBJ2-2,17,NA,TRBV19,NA,CASRSPGDARNTGELFF,TGTGCCAGTCGCAGCCCAGGGGACGCAAGGAACACCGGGGAGCTGTTTTTT
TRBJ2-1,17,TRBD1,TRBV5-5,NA,CASSLRDRGLLGNEQFF,TGTGCCAGCAGCTTGAGGGACAGGGGACTACTCGGCAATGAGCAGTTCTTC
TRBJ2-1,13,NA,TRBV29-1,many,CSVEEASENEQFF,TGCAGCGTTGAAGAAGCTAGCGAGAATGAGCAGTTCTTC
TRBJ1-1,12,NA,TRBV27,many,CASSPGHPEAFF,TGTGCCAGCAGTCCGGGACACCCTGAAGCTTTCTTT
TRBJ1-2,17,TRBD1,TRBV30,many,CAWSVPRQGGWSYGYTF,TGTGCCTGGAGTGTACCCCGACAGGGAGGTTGGTCCTATGGCTACACCTTC
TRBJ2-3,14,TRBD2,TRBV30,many,CAWTTSGSTDTQYF,TGTGCCTGGACAACTAGCGGTAGCACAGATACGCAGTATTTT
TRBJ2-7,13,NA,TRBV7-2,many,CASSPQPGYEQYF,TGTGCCAGCAGCCCCCAGCCTGGCTACGAGCAGTACTTC
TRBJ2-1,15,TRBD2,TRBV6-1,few,CASTETSGPYNEQFF,TGTGCCAGCACCGAGACTAGCGGGCCCTACAATGAACAGTTCTTC
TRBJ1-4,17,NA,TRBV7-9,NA,CASSSVGGGLLNEKLFF,TGTGCCAGCAGCTCTGTGGGTGGGGGCCTGCTTAATGAAAAACTGTTTTTT
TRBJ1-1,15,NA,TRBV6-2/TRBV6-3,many,CASSRPSGVNTEAFF,TGTGCCAGCAGCCGTCCTTCAGGGGTGAACACTGAAGCTTTCTTT
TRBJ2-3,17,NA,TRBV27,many,CADIPRADRRCTDTQYF,TGTGCAGACATACCACGGGCGGACCGCCGGTGCACAGATACGCAGTATTTT
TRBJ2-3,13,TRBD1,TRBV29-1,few,CSVSGTGMDTQYF,TGCAGCGTCTCCGGGACAGGGATGGATACGCAGTATTTT